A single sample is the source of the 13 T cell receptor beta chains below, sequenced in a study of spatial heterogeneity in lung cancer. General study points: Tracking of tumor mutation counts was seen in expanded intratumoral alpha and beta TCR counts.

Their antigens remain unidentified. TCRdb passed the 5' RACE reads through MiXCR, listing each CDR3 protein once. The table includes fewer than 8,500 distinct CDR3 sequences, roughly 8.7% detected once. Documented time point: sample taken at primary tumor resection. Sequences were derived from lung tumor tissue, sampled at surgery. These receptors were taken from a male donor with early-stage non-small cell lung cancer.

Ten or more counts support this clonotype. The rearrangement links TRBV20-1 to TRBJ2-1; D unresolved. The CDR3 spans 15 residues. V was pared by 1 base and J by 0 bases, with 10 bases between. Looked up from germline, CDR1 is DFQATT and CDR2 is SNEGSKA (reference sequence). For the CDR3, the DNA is TGCAGTGCTAGAGTGATCCCAAGCTCCTACAATGAGCAGTTCTTC. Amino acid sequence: CSARVIPSSYNEQFF.

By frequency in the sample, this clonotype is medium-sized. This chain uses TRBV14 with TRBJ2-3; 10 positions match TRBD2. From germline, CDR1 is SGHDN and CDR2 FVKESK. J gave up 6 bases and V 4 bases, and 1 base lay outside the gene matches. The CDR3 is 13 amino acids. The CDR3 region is CASSRTSGDTQYF. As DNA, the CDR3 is TGTGCCAGCAGCCGGACTAGCGGCGATACGCAGTATTTT. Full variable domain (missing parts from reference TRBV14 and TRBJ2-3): EAGVTQFPSHSVIEKGQTVTLRCDPISGHDNLYWYRRVMGKEIKFLLHFVKESKQDESGMPNNRFLAERTGGTYSTLKVQPAELEDSGVYFCASSRTSGDTQYFGPGTRLTVL.

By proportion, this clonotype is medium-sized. The CDR3 sequence is CSGMEGHNEQFF. The CDR3 nucleotides read TGCAGTGGGATGGAGGGCCACAATGAGCAGTTCTTC. The chain combines TRBV20-1 with TRBJ2-1, with D possibly TRBD2 on 6 matching bases. Deletions cut 7 bases from V and 5 bases from J, with 12 bases between. Germline V gene data show CDR1 as DFQATT and CDR2 as SNEGSKA (reference sequence). The CDR3 runs to 12 residues.

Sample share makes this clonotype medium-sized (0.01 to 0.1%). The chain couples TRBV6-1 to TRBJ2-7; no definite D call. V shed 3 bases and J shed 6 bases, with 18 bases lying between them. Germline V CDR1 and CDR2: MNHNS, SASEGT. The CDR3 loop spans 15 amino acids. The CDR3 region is CASSEGSPVDVEQYF. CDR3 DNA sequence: TGTGCCAGCAGTGAGGGGTCACCCGTGGACGTCGAGCAGTACTTC.

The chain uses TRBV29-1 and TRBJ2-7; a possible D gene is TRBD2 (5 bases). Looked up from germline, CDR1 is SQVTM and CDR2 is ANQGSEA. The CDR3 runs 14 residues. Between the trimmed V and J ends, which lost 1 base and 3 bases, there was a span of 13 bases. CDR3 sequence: CSVEVERGFYEQYF. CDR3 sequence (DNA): TGCAGCGTTGAAGTGGAACGGGGATTCTACGAGCAGTACTTC.

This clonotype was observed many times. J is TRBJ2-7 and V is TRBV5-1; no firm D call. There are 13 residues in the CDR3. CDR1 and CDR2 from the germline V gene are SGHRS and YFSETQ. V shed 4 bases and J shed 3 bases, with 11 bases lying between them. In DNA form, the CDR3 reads TGCGCCAGCAGCCTAAACCTTAACTACGAGCAGTACTTC. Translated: CASSLNLNYEQYF.

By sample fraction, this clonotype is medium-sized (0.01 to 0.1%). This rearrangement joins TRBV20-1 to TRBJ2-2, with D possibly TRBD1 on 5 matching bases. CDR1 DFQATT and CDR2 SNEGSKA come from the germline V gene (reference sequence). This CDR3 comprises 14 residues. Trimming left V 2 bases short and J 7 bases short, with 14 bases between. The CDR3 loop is CSARRARADGELFF. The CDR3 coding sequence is TGCAGTGCTAGACGGGCCAGGGCAGACGGGGAGCTGTTTTTT.

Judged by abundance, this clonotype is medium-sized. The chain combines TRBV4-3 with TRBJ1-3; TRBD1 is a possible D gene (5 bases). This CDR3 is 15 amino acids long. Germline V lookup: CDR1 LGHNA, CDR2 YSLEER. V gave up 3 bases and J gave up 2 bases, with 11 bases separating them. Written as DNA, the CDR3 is TGCGCCAGCAGCCAGACACAGGCTCCTGGAAACACCATATATTTT. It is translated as CASSQTQAPGNTIYF.

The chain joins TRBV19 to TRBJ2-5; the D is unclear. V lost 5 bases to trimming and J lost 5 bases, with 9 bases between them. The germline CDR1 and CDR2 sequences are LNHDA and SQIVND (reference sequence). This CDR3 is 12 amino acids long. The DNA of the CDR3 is TGTGCCAGTAGTTTCTCCTCCGAGACCCAGTACTTC. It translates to CASSFSSETQYF.

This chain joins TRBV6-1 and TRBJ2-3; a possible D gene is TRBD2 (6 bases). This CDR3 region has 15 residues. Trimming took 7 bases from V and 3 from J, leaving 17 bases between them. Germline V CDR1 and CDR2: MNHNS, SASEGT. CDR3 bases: TGTGCCAGCAACCTTCTAGCGTTACCGACAGATACGCAGTATTTT. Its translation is CASNLLALPTDTQYF.

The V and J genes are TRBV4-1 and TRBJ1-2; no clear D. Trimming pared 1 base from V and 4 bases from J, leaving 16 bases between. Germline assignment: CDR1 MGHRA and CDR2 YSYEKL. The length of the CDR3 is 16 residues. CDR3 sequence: CASSQGTSGDSYGYTF. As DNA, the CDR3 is TGCGCCAGCAGCCAAGGGACCTCCGGAGACTCCTATGGCTACACCTTC.

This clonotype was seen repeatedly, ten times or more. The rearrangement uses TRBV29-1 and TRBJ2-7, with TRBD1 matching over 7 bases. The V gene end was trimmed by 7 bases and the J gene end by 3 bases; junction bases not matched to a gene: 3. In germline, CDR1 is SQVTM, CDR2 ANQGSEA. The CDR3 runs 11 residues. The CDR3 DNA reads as TGCAGCGCGGGACAGAACTACGAGCAGTACTTC. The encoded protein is CSAGQNYEQYF.

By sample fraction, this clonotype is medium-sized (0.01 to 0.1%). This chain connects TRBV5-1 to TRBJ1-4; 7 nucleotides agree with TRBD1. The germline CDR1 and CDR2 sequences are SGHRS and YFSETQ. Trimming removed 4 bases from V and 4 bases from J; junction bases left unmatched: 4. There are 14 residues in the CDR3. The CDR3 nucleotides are TGCGCCAGCAGCACCCAGGGGGGTAATGAAAAACTGTTTTTT. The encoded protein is CASSTQGGNEKLFF.